These 31 T cell receptor beta chains were sequenced from one sample in a study of CD8 T cells in Susac syndrome. It was with random hexamers that about 0.45 to 1 ug RNA was reverse transcribed. Each CDR3 protein gets one entry after TCRdb re-called the immunoSEQ multiplex PCR reads with MiXCR. The sample shows about 440,000 distinct CDR3 sequences, more than 80% of them seen only once. Sample: CD8+ T cells from PBMCs. The receptors come from a human donor with multiple sclerosis.

The chain couples TRBV11-2 to TRBJ1-1; tentative D call: TRBD1 (6 bases). The CDR3 consists of 15 residues. Deletions cut 3 bases from V and 6 bases from J, with 17 bases between. Germline V gene lookup returns CDR1 SGHAT and CDR2 FQNNGV. This chain's CDR3 is CASSFWVRGVSEAFF. CDR3 in DNA: TGTGCCAGCAGCTTTTGGGTCAGGGGCGTATCTGAAGCTTTCTTT.

The chain recombines TRBV27 with TRBJ1-2, with D possibly being TRBD1 (5 bases). The ends were cut back, 5 bases at V and 2 bases at J, with 15 bases in the middle. This CDR3 spans 15 amino acids. CDR1 and CDR2 (germline): MNHEY, SMNVEV (reference sequence). The CDR3, as DNA: TGTGCCAGCAGTCCCCAGGCGGGGGGAAACTATGGCTACACCTTC. Its protein is CASSPQAGGNYGYTF.

The V call is TRBV5-1, the J call TRBJ2-6, with 9 bases identical to TRBD1. V dropped 6 bases and J dropped 0; count of bases not matched to a gene: 7. Germline CDR1 and CDR2: SGHRS and YFSETQ. The CDR3 runs to 17 residues. The CDR3: CASKRDREDSGANVLTF. The CDR3 DNA is TGCGCCAGCAAACGGGACAGGGAAGACTCTGGGGCCAACGTCCTGACTTTC.

The rearrangement joins TRBV12-3 or TRBV12-4 to TRBJ1-4; no clear D gene. The CDR3 has 15 residues. V was cut by 7 bases and J by 0 bases, with 12 bases left in between. The DNA for the CDR3 is TGTGCCAGCACCATGTCCTTGGCAACTAATGAAAAACTGTTTTTT. Translated: CASTMSLATNEKLFF.

This chain joins TRBV4-1 and TRBJ2-2; D is perhaps TRBD1 (5 bases). The germline V gene has CDR1 MGHRA and CDR2 YSYEKL. The CDR3 spans 14 residues. The V gene lost 3 bases and the J gene lost 1 base, with 6 bases spanning the gap. DNA for the CDR3: TGCGCCAGCAGCCACAGGGAGAACACCGGGGAGCTGTTTTTT. Translating it yields CASSHRENTGELFF.

The CDR3 sequence is CARTDRPPNEQFF. Here the CDR3 DNA reads TGTGCCAGAACGGACAGGCCCCCAAATGAGCAGTTCTTC. The chain links TRBV3-1 to TRBJ2-1; 7 nucleotides align to TRBD1. This CDR3 has 13 amino acids. V dropped 9 bases and J dropped 7; count of bases not matched to a gene: 9. Germline V CDR1 and CDR2: LGHDT, YNNKEL (reference sequence).

This sequence joins TRBV29-1 and TRBJ2-3, with a weak D call TRBD2 (7 bases). Germline V gene lookup returns CDR1 SQVTM and CDR2 ANQGSEA. This CDR3 comprises 17 residues. The V and J ends lost 1 base and 0 bases respectively, with 17 bases between them. The CDR3 DNA sequence: TGCAGCGTTGAAGTTTGGGGGGGGCAGGCTAGCACAGATACGCAGTATTTT. Translated: CSVEVWGGQASTDTQYF.

This sequence joins TRBV11-3 and TRBJ2-1; 7 nucleotides align to TRBD2. The CDR3 covers 15 residues. Germline V lookup: CDR1 SGHNT, CDR2 YENEEA. V lost 1 base, J lost 6 bases, and 6 bases stayed unmatched. Written as DNA, the CDR3 is TGTGCCAGCAGCTTAGTGGGCGGGAGTATCAATGAGCAGTTCTTC. Its protein is CASSLVGGSINEQFF.

V usage is TRBV10-1 and J usage is TRBJ2-7; D is uncertain. V was cut by 3 bases and J by 6 bases, with 15 bases left in between. The CDR3 covers 14 residues. Germline V CDR1 and CDR2: WNHNN, SYGVQD (reference sequence). CDR3 residues: CASSERDLYGEQYF. The DNA of the CDR3 is TGCGCCAGCAGTGAACGCGACTTGTACGGCGAGCAGTACTTC.

DNA of the CDR3: TGTGCCAGCAGCCCCTTCGAGGGGCGTCCCAATGAGCAGTTCTTC. It translates to CASSPFEGRPNEQFF. The J gene is TRBJ2-1, the V gene TRBV9, with D perhaps matching TRBD1 or TRBD2 (5 bases each). Germline CDR1 is SGDLS and CDR2 is YYNGEE. The V end was cut by 4 bases, the J end by 6 bases, with 17 bases between. CDR3 length: 15 amino acids.

The chain recombines TRBV9 with TRBJ2-7; 7 nucleotides agree with TRBD1. CDR3 length: 15 residues. The trim removed 4 bases at V and 3 bases at J, leaving 10 bases unmatched. Germline values: CDR1 SGDLS, CDR2 YYNGEE. The CDR3 DNA follows: TGTGCCAGCAGCAGCACGCGGACAGGTATCTACGAGCAGTACTTC. Its protein product is CASSSTRTGIYEQYF.

The chain combines TRBV12-3 or TRBV12-4 with TRBJ1-6; TRBD1 matches at 8 bases. V lost 5 bases to trimming and J lost 9 bases; unmatched junction nucleotides: 9. This CDR3 is built from 15 residues. The CDR3 region is CASSGGQGGSSPLHF. The CDR3 DNA reads TGTGCCAGCAGTGGAGGACAGGGAGGGAGTTCACCCCTCCACTTT.

The DNA of the CDR3 is TGTGCCAGCAGCTATAACAAGGCAAGTAGTCCTGAAGCTTTCTTT. It yields the protein CASSYNKASSPEAFF. The chain couples TRBV7-8 to TRBJ1-1; no clear D gene. Germline V CDR1 and CDR2: SGHVS, FQNEAQ. Trimming took off 4 bases at V and 6 bases at J, with 18 bases between the two ends. The CDR3 is made up of 15 amino acids.

V is TRBV4-1 and J is TRBJ2-2; TRBD2 matches 12 bases. Germline CDR1 MGHRA, CDR2 YSYEKL. The V and J ends lost 3 bases and 7 bases, in that order; junction bases with no gene match: 12. This CDR3 contains 18 residues. Here the CDR3 reads CASSQPGLAGGDGGELFF. CDR3 DNA: TGCGCCAGCAGCCAGCCGGGACTAGCGGGCGGGGACGGCGGGGAGCTGTTTTTT.

This clonotype was observed a single time. This chain connects TRBV30 to TRBJ2-1; TRBD2 agrees at 8 bases. This CDR3 has 16 amino acids. CDR1 is GTSNPN and CDR2 is SVGIG in the germline V gene (reference sequence). The V gene end was trimmed by 4 bases and the J gene end by 2 bases; junction bases not matched to a gene: 10. CDR3 bases: TGTGCCTGGATTGAGGGGGTAGCGGGACCCTACAATGAGCAGTTCTTC. Encoded protein: CAWIEGVAGPYNEQFF.

The J gene is TRBJ2-7, the V gene TRBV20-1; 9 bases line up with TRBD2. The CDR3 is 14 residues long. Germline V gene lookup returns CDR1 DFQATT and CDR2 SNEGSKA (reference sequence). Trimming removed 1 base from V and 6 bases from J; junction bases left unmatched: 7. This chain's CDR3 is CSARGSSGGLEQYF. DNA for the CDR3: TGCAGTGCTAGAGGGTCGAGCGGGGGGCTCGAGCAGTACTTC.

The chain combines TRBV6-5 with TRBJ2-1, with 7 bases lining up with TRBD1. The junction had 4 bases not matched to a gene; V was cut back by 1 base and J by 4 bases. Germline CDR1 and CDR2: MNHEY and SVGAGI. The CDR3 consists of 15 residues. The CDR3 protein is CASSYLQGEYNEQFF. CDR3 DNA: TGTGCCAGCAGTTACTTGCAGGGGGAATACAATGAGCAGTTCTTC.

The chain has TRBV4-1 and TRBJ2-7; 8 bases line up with TRBD1. Germline V gene sequence: CDR1 MGHRA, CDR2 YSYEKL. V was pared by 1 base and J by 6 bases, with 2 bases of the junction left unmatched. CDR3 length: 13 residues. CDR3 nucleotide sequence: TGCGCCAGCAGCCAAGGACAGGGGCTCGAGCAGTACTTC. Amino acids: CASSQGQGLEQYF.

V is TRBV5-6 and J is TRBJ1-2; D gene uncertain. The CDR3 covers 13 residues. V was trimmed by 6 bases and J by 0 bases, leaving 9 bases between them. Per germline, CDR1 SGHDT and CDR2 YYEEEE. The CDR3 spells CASTNGANYGYTF. The CDR3 nucleotides are TGTGCCAGCACCAATGGGGCTAACTATGGCTACACCTTC.

Here the CDR3 DNA reads TGTGCCAGCAGTTTTGATGGGGCCGAGCAGTACTTC. This codes for CASSFDGAEQYF. The chain carries TRBV27 and TRBJ2-7, with D possibly TRBD1 on 5 matching bases. The CDR3 has 12 residues. Trimming took 3 bases from V and 6 from J, leaving 9 bases between them. Per the germline V gene, CDR1 is MNHEY and CDR2 is SMNVEV (reference sequence).

The rearrangement uses TRBV19 and TRBJ2-1; 10 bases line up with TRBD2. V shed 4 bases, J shed 5 bases, and the junction held 5 bases outside the gene matches. The CDR3 contains 15 residues. Germline lookup yields CDR1 LNHDA and CDR2 SQIVND (reference sequence). In DNA form, the CDR3 reads TGTGCCAGTAGTACCGCGGGACTAGCGAACAATGAGCAGTTCTTC. Residues: CASSTAGLANNEQFF.

The chain has TRBV19 and TRBJ1-5; 7 nucleotides align to TRBD1. The CDR3 runs 17 residues. Germline values: CDR1 LNHDA, CDR2 SQIVND (reference sequence). With 8 bases clipped from V and 0 bases from J, the junction kept 13 bases outside the gene matches. In DNA form, the CDR3 reads TGTGCCAGTTCCCCGCGCGACAGGGAAGATAGCAATCAGCCCCAGCATTTT. It encodes CASSPRDREDSNQPQHF.

This chain joins TRBV30 and TRBJ2-7, with D possibly TRBD1 on 5 matching bases. Germline V gene sequence: CDR1 GTSNPN, CDR2 SVGIG (reference sequence). This CDR3 is 13 amino acids long. The V gene lost 0 bases and the J gene lost 6 bases, with 12 bases spanning the gap. CDR3 in amino acids: CAWSVPGRAEQYF. The CDR3 DNA reads TGTGCCTGGAGTGTACCAGGCAGGGCCGAGCAGTACTTC. Looking up the rest from reference TRBV30 and TRBJ2-7 gives the full variable domain: SQTIHQWPATLVQPVGSPLSLECTVEGTSNPNLYWYRQAAGRGLQLLFYSVGIGQISSEVPQNLSASRPQDRQFILSSKKLLLSDSGFYLCAWSVPGRAEQYFGPGTRLTVT.

Notes on this clonotype: Mismatch with germline at one junction end may stem from a read error. The gene calls are TRBV27 and TRBJ2-7; TRBD1 agrees at 9 bases. The CDR3 sequence is 18 residues long. Per germline, CDR1 MNHEY and CDR2 SMNVEV (reference sequence). Here the CDR3 reads CASSLFTPGTGLYYGQYF. Written as DNA, the CDR3 is TGTGCCAGCAGTTTATTCACTCCCGGGACAGGGCTCTACTACGGGCAGTACTTC.

This clonotype showed up just a few times. This rearrangement joins TRBV24-1 to TRBJ2-1; a weak D match, TRBD2 (6 bases). The CDR3 runs to 14 residues. CDR1 KGHDR and CDR2 SFDVKD come from the germline V gene. The V gene lost 6 bases and the J gene lost 0 bases, with 8 bases spanning the gap. CDR3 residues: CATSLGSSYNEQFF. In DNA, the CDR3 is TGTGCCACCAGTCTCGGGAGCTCCTACAATGAGCAGTTCTTC.

The chain employs TRBV30 and TRBJ1-1, with TRBD1 identical over 9 bases. V trimming: 0 bases; J trimming: 4 bases; junction bases outside the gene matches: 6. Germline lookup yields CDR1 GTSNPN and CDR2 SVGIG (reference sequence). The CDR3 spans 15 residues. CDR3 bases: TGTGCCTGGAGTGTAGGGACAGGGCTATTCACTGAAGCTTTCTTT. Encoded protein: CAWSVGTGLFTEAFF.

The chain uses TRBV14 and TRBJ1-1, with D possibly TRBD1 on 6 matching bases. Germline V gives CDR1 SGHDN, CDR2 FVKESK. V lost 3 bases to trimming and J lost 5 bases, with 10 bases between them. CDR3 length: 13 residues. The CDR3 DNA reads as TGTGCCAGCAGCCATTGGGGGGCTACTGAAGCTTTCTTT. It encodes CASSHWGATEAFF.

The genes are TRBV6-5 and TRBJ1-1; no definite D call. Between the trimmed V and J ends, which lost 5 bases and 0 bases, there was a span of 10 bases. The CDR3 spans 14 residues. Germline V gives CDR1 MNHEY, CDR2 SVGAGI. The CDR3 loop is CASSLHAMNTEAFF. Written as DNA, the CDR3 is TGTGCCAGCAGTCTACACGCCATGAACACTGAAGCTTTCTTT.

The J gene is TRBJ2-7, the V gene TRBV30; D possibly corresponds to TRBD1 (7 bases). Germline V gives CDR1 GTSNPN, CDR2 SVGIG (reference sequence). Trimming cost V 0 bases and J 5 bases, with 20 bases left between them. The CDR3 length is 16 residues. The CDR3 region is CAWSVIGGRGSDEQYF. The CDR3 coding sequence is TGTGCCTGGAGTGTAATCGGGGGCAGGGGGTCAGACGAGCAGTACTTC. Supplemented by reference TRBV30 and TRBJ2-7, the full variable domain reads SQTIHQWPATLVQPVGSPLSLECTVEGTSNPNLYWYRQAAGRGLQLLFYSVGIGQISSEVPQNLSASRPQDRQFILSSKKLLLSDSGFYLCAWSVIGGRGSDEQYFGPGTRLTVT.

V gene TRBV7-9 combines with J gene TRBJ1-1; D might be TRBD1 (6 bases). The ends were cut back, 6 bases at V and 1 base at J, with 12 bases in the middle. Germline V CDR1 and CDR2: SEHNR, FQNEAQ (reference sequence). The CDR3 spans 14 residues. CDR3: CASSTGSTNTEAFF. CDR3 coding DNA: TGTGCCAGCAGTACAGGGTCTACGAACACTGAAGCTTTCTTT. The variable domain in full, completed from reference TRBV7-9 and TRBJ1-1, reads DTGVSQNPRHKITKRGQNVTFRCDPISEHNRLYWYRQTLGQGPEFLTYFQNEAQLEKSRLLSDRFSAERPKGSFSTLEIQRTEQGDSAMYLCASSTGSTNTEAFFGQGTRLTVV.

The chain has TRBV14 and TRBJ2-1; D gene ambiguous. Germline CDR1 is SGHDN and CDR2 is FVKESK. Trimming cost V 0 bases and J 10 bases, with 16 bases left between them. The length of the CDR3 is 15 residues. DNA for the CDR3: TGTGCCAGCAGCCAAGATACAGTAAGGCGTTGGGAGCAGTTCTTC. It is translated as CASSQDTVRRWEQFF.